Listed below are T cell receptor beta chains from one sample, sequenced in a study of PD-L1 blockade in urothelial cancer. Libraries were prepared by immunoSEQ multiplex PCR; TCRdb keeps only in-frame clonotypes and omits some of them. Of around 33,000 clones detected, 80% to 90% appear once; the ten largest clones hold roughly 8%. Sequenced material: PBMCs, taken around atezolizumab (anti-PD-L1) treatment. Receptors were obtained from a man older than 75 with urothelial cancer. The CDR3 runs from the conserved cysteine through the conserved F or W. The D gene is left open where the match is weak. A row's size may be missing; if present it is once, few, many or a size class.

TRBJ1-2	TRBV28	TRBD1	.	CASSAFHRGQGYTF	TGTGCCAGCAGTGCGTTCCACAGGGGGCAGGGCTACACCTTC
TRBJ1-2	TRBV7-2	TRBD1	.	CASSLKGQGDGYTF	TGTGCCAGCAGCTTAAAGGGACAGGGGGATGGCTACACCTTC
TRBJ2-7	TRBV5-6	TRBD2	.	CASSSYRTSRSDEQYF	TGTGCCAGCAGCTCGTATAGGACTAGTCGGTCCGACGAGCAGTACTTC
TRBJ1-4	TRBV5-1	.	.	CASSSVGGLPNEKLFF	TGCGCCAGCAGCTCGGTAGGGGGTTTGCCTAATGAAAAACTGTTTTTT
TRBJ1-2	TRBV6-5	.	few	CASSYGSWGYTF	TGTGCCAGCAGTTATGGCTCTTGGGGCTACACCTTC
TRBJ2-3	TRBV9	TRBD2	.	CASSTGTSRLTDTQYF	TGTGCCAGCAGCACCGGGACTAGCCGCCTCACAGATACGCAGTATTTT
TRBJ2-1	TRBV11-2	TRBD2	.	CASSLVLADNEQFF	TGTGCCAGCAGCTTGGTGCTAGCGGACAATGAGCAGTTCTTC
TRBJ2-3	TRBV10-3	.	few	CAISEERGSPDTQYF	TGTGCCATCAGTGAGGAAAGGGGGAGCCCCGATACGCAGTATTTT
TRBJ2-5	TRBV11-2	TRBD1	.	CASSLWDRAKETQYF	TGTGCCAGCAGCTTGTGGGACAGGGCCAAAGAGACCCAGTACTTC
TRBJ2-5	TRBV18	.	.	CASSPPSEETQYF	TGTGCCAGCTCACCACCGTCCGAAGAGACCCAGTACTTC
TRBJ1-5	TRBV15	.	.	CATSRGGRGAQPQHF	TGTGCCACCAGCAGGGGCGGGCGGGGTGCTCAGCCCCAGCATTTT
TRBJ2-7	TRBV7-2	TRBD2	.	CASSFSFGLAKHEQYF	TGTGCCAGCAGCTTTAGCTTTGGACTAGCGAAACACGAGCAGTACTTC
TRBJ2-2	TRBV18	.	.	CASSPIVVRDTGELFF	TGTGCCAGCTCACCGATCGTTGTACGGGACACCGGGGAGCTGTTTTTT
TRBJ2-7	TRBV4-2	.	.	CASSQELASTYEQYF	TGTGCCAGCAGCCAAGAATTAGCGAGTACCTACGAGCAGTACTTC
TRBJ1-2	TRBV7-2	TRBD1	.	CASSSGQGAHYGYTF	TGTGCCAGCAGCTCTGGACAGGGGGCGCACTATGGCTACACCTTC
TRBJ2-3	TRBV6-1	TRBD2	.	CANQAGTRPTDTQYF	TGTGCCAACCAAGCCGGGACTAGACCCACAGATACGCAGTATTTT
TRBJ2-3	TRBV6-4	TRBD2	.	CASSEAGAADTQYF	TGTGCCAGCAGTGAAGCGGGAGCGGCAGATACGCAGTATTTT
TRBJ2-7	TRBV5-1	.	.	CASSTDRGGYEQYF	TGCGCCAGCAGCACGGACAGAGGAGGTTACGAGCAGTACTTC
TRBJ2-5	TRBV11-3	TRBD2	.	CASSSQGTSSPLYF	TGTGCCAGCAGCTCTCAGGGGACTAGCTCTCCACTCTACTTC
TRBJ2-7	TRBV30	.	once	CAWSHSYEQYF	TGTGCCTGGAGTCACAGTTACGAGCAGTACTTC
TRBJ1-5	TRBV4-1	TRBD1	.	CASSQGDRGNQPQHF	TGCGCCAGCAGCCAGGGGGACAGGGGCAATCAGCCCCAGCATTTT
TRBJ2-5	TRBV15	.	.	CATSTWAQETQYF	TGTGCCACCAGCACCTGGGCACAAGAGACCCAGTACTTC
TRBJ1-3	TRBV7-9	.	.	CASSKGSGTSLSGNTIYF	TGTGCCAGCAGCAAAGGATCCGGGACTTCACTCTCTGGAAACACCATATATTTT
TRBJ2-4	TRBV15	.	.	CATSRDSPNIQYF	TGTGCCACCAGCAGGGACAGCCCAAACATTCAGTACTTC
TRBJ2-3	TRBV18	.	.	CASSPAADTQYF	TGTGCCAGCTCACCGGCGGCAGATACGCAGTATTTT
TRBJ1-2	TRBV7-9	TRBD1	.	CASSRDRVANYGYTF	TGTGCCAGCAGCCGCGACAGGGTTGCTAACTATGGCTACACCTTC
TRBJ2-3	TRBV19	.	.	CASSIDGSGGTQYF	TGTGCCAGTAGTATAGATGGGTCTGGCGGGACGCAGTATTTT
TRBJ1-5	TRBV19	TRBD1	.	CASSSWTGGNSNQPQHF	TGTGCCAGTAGTTCCTGGACAGGGGGAAATAGCAATCAGCCCCAGCATTTT
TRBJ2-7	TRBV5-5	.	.	CASSFSSGSLGQYF	TGTGCCAGCAGCTTTTCTTCTGGGAGCTTGGGGCAGTACTTC
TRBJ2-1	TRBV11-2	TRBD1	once	CASSSGQGARNEQFF	TGTGCCAGCAGCTCGGGACAGGGTGCGCGGAATGAGCAGTTCTTC
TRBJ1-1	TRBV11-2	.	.	CASSLSGGNTEAFF	TGTGCCAGCAGCTTGTCCGGGGGGAACACTGAAGCTTTCTTT
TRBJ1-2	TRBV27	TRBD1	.	CASSLGQGNNYGYTF	TGTGCCAGCAGTTTAGGACAGGGAAATAACTATGGCTACACCTTC
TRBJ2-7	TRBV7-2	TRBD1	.	CASSFGTGPYEQYF	TGTGCCAGCAGCTTCGGGACAGGGCCATACGAGCAGTACTTC
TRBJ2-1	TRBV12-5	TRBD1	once	CASGLVLGGQGGFNEQFF	TGTGCTAGTGGTTTGGTACTGGGGGGACAGGGGGGATTCAATGAGCAGTTCTTC
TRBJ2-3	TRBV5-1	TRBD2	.	CASSREAGGGTDTQYF	TGCGCCAGCAGTCGGGAAGCGGGAGGGGGAACAGATACGCAGTATTTT
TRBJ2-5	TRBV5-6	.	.	CASSLVVTESYQETQYF	TGTGCCAGCAGCTTGGTAGTGACAGAAAGTTACCAAGAGACCCAGTACTTC
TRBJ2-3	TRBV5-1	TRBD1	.	CASSISGGLASNTQYF	TGCGCCAGCAGCATTTCAGGGGGCCTCGCCTCGAATACGCAGTATTTT
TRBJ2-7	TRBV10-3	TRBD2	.	CAISDPSTSLYEQYF	TGTGCCATCAGTGATCCCTCGACTAGCCTCTACGAGCAGTACTTC
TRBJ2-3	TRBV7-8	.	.	CASSLLQGTDTQYF	TGTGCCAGCAGCTTATTACAGGGCACAGATACGCAGTATTTT
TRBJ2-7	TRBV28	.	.	CASSLWEGRSSYEQYF	TGTGCCAGCAGTTTATGGGAGGGAAGGAGCTCCTACGAGCAGTACTTC